These 25 T cell receptor beta chains came from one sample sequenced in a study of blood T cell repertoires in COVID-19. Clones were sequenced by immunoSEQ multiplex PCR, and TCRdb holds only the in-frame ones, with some missing. This sample yields approximately 190,000 clones, of which around 83% are seen a single time; 3.2% belongs to the top ten. Specimen: PBMCs or T cells enriched from blood (not recorded which). The source of these receptors is a woman aged 25-40 years who had been exposed to COVID-19.

V is TRBV3-1 (or the pseudogene TRBV3-2) and J is TRBJ2-7; 7 bases align to TRBD2. CDR1 is LGHDT and CDR2 is YNNKEL in the germline V gene (reference sequence). V lost 3 bases, J lost 2 bases, and 1 base stayed unmatched. CDR3 length equals 13 residues. CDR3 loop: CASSHGLAYEQYF. The CDR3 DNA sequence: TGTGCCAGCAGCCATGGACTAGCCTACGAGCAGTACTTC.

The rearrangement joins TRBV3-1 (or the pseudogene TRBV3-2) to TRBJ1-3; D gene ambiguous. This CDR3 contains 13 residues. Deletions cut 4 bases from V and 4 bases from J, with 8 bases between. CDR1 and CDR2 (germline): LGHDT, YNNKEL (reference sequence). The CDR3 DNA sequence: TGTGCCAGCAGCCTGAGGGCGGGAAACACCATATATTTT. It translates to CASSLRAGNTIYF.

DNA for the CDR3: TGCGCCAGCAGTGAAGCGACAGGGGGCTTTAACTATGGCTACACCTTC. It is translated as CASSEATGGFNYGYTF. The chain recombines TRBV10-2 with TRBJ1-2; 10 bases map to TRBD1. The CDR3 runs to 16 residues. In germline, CDR1 is WSHSY, CDR2 SAAADI. With 3 bases clipped from V and 1 base from J, the junction kept 5 bases outside the gene matches.

V usage is TRBV19 and J usage is TRBJ1-2; D gene unclear. Germline V gives CDR1 LNHDA, CDR2 SQIVND (reference sequence). With 4 bases removed from V and 2 bases from J, the gap between germline ends came to 14 bases. The CDR3 runs to 15 residues. CDR3 coding DNA: TGTGCCAGTAGTACCCCGGGAGTAGGGAACTATGGCTACACCTTC. Translating gives CASSTPGVGNYGYTF.

Written as DNA, the CDR3 is TGTGCCAGCAGCCGACAGGGTAACTATGGCTACACCTTC. Residues: CASSRQGNYGYTF. The chain has TRBV12-3 or TRBV12-4 and TRBJ1-2; 7 bases line up with TRBD1. Germline trimming cut 6 bases from V and 1 base from J; bases unmatched to any gene: 2. This CDR3 region has 13 residues.

This chain joins TRBV15 and TRBJ2-7; no clear D gene. The V end was cut by 0 bases, the J end by 5 bases, with 5 bases between. CDR3 length equals 12 residues. Germline CDR1 and CDR2: LNHNV and YYDKDF (reference sequence). DNA of the CDR3: TGTGCCACCAGCAGAGATCTCGACGAGCAGTACTTC. Encoded protein: CATSRDLDEQYF.

The chain has TRBV6-6 and TRBJ1-5, with D unresolved. This CDR3 has 14 amino acids. The V and J ends lost 7 bases and 0 bases respectively, with 10 bases between them. Germline V gives CDR1 MNHNY, CDR2 SVGAGI (reference sequence). The CDR3 region is CASNGPYSNQPQHF. In DNA, the CDR3 is TGTGCCAGCAATGGGCCCTATAGCAATCAGCCCCAGCATTTT.

The genes are TRBV7-9 and TRBJ1-3; the D is unclear. Germline V gene lookup returns CDR1 SEHNR and CDR2 FQNEAQ (reference sequence). This CDR3 spans 14 amino acids. Trimming pared 3 bases from V and 0 bases from J, leaving 6 bases between. Written as DNA, the CDR3 is TGTGCCAGCAGCTTCTTTAGCTCTGGAAACACCATATATTTT. This codes for CASSFFSSGNTIYF.

The genes are TRBV6-2 or TRBV6-3 and TRBJ1-1; unclear D gene. The CDR3 contains 14 residues. CDR1 MNHEY and CDR2 SVGEGT come from the germline V gene. The ends were cut back, 5 bases at V and 1 base at J, with 11 bases in the middle. The DNA for the CDR3 is TGTGCCAGCAGTACCCTGGACTGGAACACTGAAGCTTTCTTT. Residues: CASSTLDWNTEAFF.

The rearrangement links TRBV5-1 to TRBJ1-1; 7 nucleotides line up with TRBD1. J was trimmed by 4 bases and V by 1 base; bases with no gene match: 7. The CDR3 contains 15 residues. Germline CDR1 is SGHRS and CDR2 is YFSETQ. CDR3 sequence (DNA): TGCGCCAGCAGCTTGCAGGGGGGACGGATCACTGAAGCTTTCTTT. Amino acids: CASSLQGGRITEAFF.

The V call is TRBV19, the J call TRBJ1-1, with D perhaps TRBD1 (5 bases). Trimming cost V 3 bases and J 10 bases, with 15 bases left between them. The CDR3 is 13 amino acids. Germline V gene sequence: CDR1 LNHDA, CDR2 SQIVND (reference sequence). The CDR3 DNA follows: TGTGCCAGTAGTATCAGGACGGGGGTTAGAGCTTTCTTT. This translates into CASSIRTGVRAFF.

This chain uses TRBV18 with TRBJ2-1; D remains ambiguous. V lost 4 bases, J lost 5 bases, and 9 bases lay in between. Germline CDR1 and CDR2: KGHSH and LQKENI. The CDR3 length is 13 residues. This chain's CDR3 is CASSLQINNEQFF. For the CDR3, the DNA is TGTGCCAGCTCACTCCAGATCAACAATGAGCAGTTCTTC. Complete variable domain (other parts from reference TRBV18 and TRBJ2-1): NAGVMQNPRHLVRRRGQEARLRCSPMKGHSHVYWYRQLPEEGLKFMVYLQKENIIDESGMPKERFSAEFPKEGPSILRIQQVVRGDSAAYFCASSLQINNEQFFGPGTRLTVL.

The chain is built from TRBV18 and TRBJ2-2, with TRBD1 matching over 8 bases. CDR3 size: 14 residues. Germline CDR1 is KGHSH and CDR2 is LQKENI. Trimming at V came to 2 bases and at J to 7 bases, leaving 3 bases not matched to a gene. CDR3 amino acids: CASSPRTGFGELFF. The CDR3 coding sequence is TGTGCCAGCTCACCAAGGACAGGGTTCGGGGAGCTGTTTTTT.

CDR3 in amino acids: CASSLRDTSTDTQYF. CDR3 in DNA: TGCGCCAGCAGCTTGAGGGACACAAGCACAGATACGCAGTATTTT. This sequence joins TRBV5-1 and TRBJ2-3; a weak D match, TRBD1 (6 bases). This CDR3 has 15 residues. V dropped 1 base and J dropped 0 bases, with 9 bases sitting between them. Germline V CDR1 and CDR2: SGHRS, YFSETQ. Full variable domain (remainder filled in from reference TRBV5-1 and TRBJ2-3): KAGVTQTPRYLIKTRGQQVTLSCSPISGHRSVSWYQQTPGQGLQFLFEYFSETQRNKGNFPGRFSGRQFSNSRSEMNVSTLELGDSALYLCASSLRDTSTDTQYFGPGTRLTVL.

The V call is TRBV7-9, the J call TRBJ1-5; D is perhaps TRBD1 (5 bases). Trimming took off 1 base at V and 5 bases at J, with 15 bases between the two ends. The germline gives CDR1 SEHNR, CDR2 FQNEAQ (reference sequence). CDR3 length: 16 residues. The CDR3 DNA reads TGTGCCAGCAGCTTAGTCGGCCGTGGGGACTATCAGCCCCAGCATTTT. Its translation: CASSLVGRGDYQPQHF.

The rearrangement uses TRBV3-1 (or the pseudogene TRBV3-2) and TRBJ2-7, with D uncertain. The CDR3 extends over 13 amino acids. The germline V and J ends were trimmed by 3 bases and 2 bases, with 8 bases remaining between them. Per the germline V gene, CDR1 is LGHDT and CDR2 is YNNKEL (reference sequence). The CDR3 is CASSHPVTYEQYF. CDR3 coding DNA: TGTGCCAGCAGCCATCCCGTAACCTACGAGCAGTACTTC.

The rearrangement joins TRBV4-1 to TRBJ1-4; D gene uncertain. The germline V and J ends were trimmed by 8 bases and 8 bases, with 9 bases remaining between them. The CDR3 spans 11 residues. Germline V gene sequence: CDR1 MGHRA, CDR2 YSYEKL. The chain's CDR3 is CASGLGEKLFF. The CDR3, as DNA: TGCGCCAGCGGGCTTGGGGAAAAACTGTTTTTT.

The rearrangement joins TRBV2 to TRBJ2-2, with 9 bases aligning to TRBD1. V gave up 5 bases and J gave up 2 bases; unmatched junction bases: 3. The length of the CDR3 is 15 residues. Germline-derived CDR1 and CDR2 are SNHLY and FYNNEI. The CDR3 bases are TGTGCCAGCAGTATTACAGGGGGCAACACCGGGGAGCTGTTTTTT. Translation: CASSITGGNTGELFF.

The chain links TRBV11-2 to TRBJ2-3; 11 positions match TRBD2. The length of the CDR3 is 17 residues. V shed 0 bases and J 2 bases; nucleotides not matched to a gene: 4. The V gene's germline CDR1 is SGHAT and CDR2 FQNNGV. CDR3 amino acids: CASSLDLLAGVTDTQYF. The CDR3 DNA reads as TGTGCCAGCAGCTTAGATCTACTAGCGGGGGTCACAGATACGCAGTATTTT. The variable domain in full, completed from reference TRBV11-2 and TRBJ2-3, reads EAGVAQSPRYKIIEKRQSVAFWCNPISGHATLYWYQQILGQGPKLLIQFQNNGVVDDSQLPKDRFSAERLKGVDSTLKIQPAKLEDSAVYLCASSLDLLAGVTDTQYFGPGTRLTVL.

This chain links TRBV14 with TRBJ2-3; 13 bases map to TRBD2. In germline, CDR1 is SGHDN, CDR2 FVKESK. The junction had 1 base not matched to a gene; V was cut back by 1 base and J by 3 bases. The CDR3 is 16 amino acids. CDR3 DNA sequence: TGTGCCAGCAGCCAAGGGGGACTAGCGGGAACAGATACGCAGTATTTT. This translates into CASSQGGLAGTDTQYF.

This clone was observed many times. In DNA, the CDR3 is TGTGCCATCCTAGCGGGGGGCTCCTACGAGCAGTACTTC. Translated: CAILAGGSYEQYF. The chain couples TRBV28 to TRBJ2-7; 11 nucleotides match TRBD2. The CDR3 is 13 residues long. Germline values: CDR1 MDHEN, CDR2 SYDVKM. V shed 10 bases and J 0 bases; nucleotides not matched to a gene: 2.

The rearrangement links TRBV2 to TRBJ1-2; possible D gene TRBD1, 5 bases. With 3 bases removed from V and 6 bases from J, the gap between germline ends came to 11 bases. The CDR3 has 13 amino acids. The germline V gene encodes CDR1 SNHLY and CDR2 FYNNEI. CDR3: CASSEQGGNGYTF. The CDR3 DNA reads TGTGCCAGCAGTGAGCAGGGAGGGAATGGCTACACCTTC.

This clone was seen a few times. The V call is TRBV7-9, the J call TRBJ1-4; TRBD1 matches 8 bases. The CDR3 runs to 14 residues. V was pared by 4 bases and J by 4 bases, with 2 bases of the junction left unmatched. In germline, CDR1 is SEHNR, CDR2 FQNEAQ (reference sequence). The CDR3 nucleotides are TGTGCCAGCAGCTGGGGACAGGATAATGAAAAACTGTTTTTT. It codes for CASSWGQDNEKLFF.

The rearrangement joins TRBV6-5 to TRBJ2-3, with no clear D. Between the trimmed V and J ends, which lost 4 bases and 7 bases, there was a span of 6 bases. There are 11 residues in the CDR3. Germline assignment: CDR1 MNHEY and CDR2 SVGAGI. The CDR3 loop reads CASSSSHTQYF. The CDR3 DNA sequence: TGTGCCAGCAGTTCGTCCCATACGCAGTATTTT.

The rearrangement joins TRBV5-4 to TRBJ2-3, with TRBD2 as a possible D gene (7 bases). This CDR3 region has 15 residues. CDR1 SGHNT and CDR2 YYREEE come from the germline V gene (reference sequence). The V gene lost 3 bases and the J gene lost 4 bases, with 15 bases spanning the gap. The CDR3 coding sequence is TGTGCCAGCAGCTGGCCTTCGGGGGGCGCAGATACGCAGTATTTT. Residues: CASSWPSGGADTQYF.